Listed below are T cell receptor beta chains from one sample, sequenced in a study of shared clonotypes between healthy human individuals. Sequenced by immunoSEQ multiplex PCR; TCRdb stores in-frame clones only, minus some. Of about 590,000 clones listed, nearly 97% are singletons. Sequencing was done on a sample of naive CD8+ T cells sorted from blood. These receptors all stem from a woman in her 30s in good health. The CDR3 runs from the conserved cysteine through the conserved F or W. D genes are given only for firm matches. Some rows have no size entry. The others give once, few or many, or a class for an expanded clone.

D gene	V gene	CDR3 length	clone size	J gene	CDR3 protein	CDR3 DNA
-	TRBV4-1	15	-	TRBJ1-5	CASSQGPASNQPQHF	TGCGCCAGCAGCCAAGGTCCAGCTTCTAATCAGCCCCAGCATTTT
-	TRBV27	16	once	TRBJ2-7	CASSLSVGVVSYEQYF	TGTGCCAGCAGTTTATCCGTCGGGGTAGTCTCCTACGAGCAGTACTTC
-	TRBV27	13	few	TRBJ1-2	CASSPGTGYGYTF	TGTGCCAGCAGTCCCGGGACTGGCTATGGCTACACCTTC
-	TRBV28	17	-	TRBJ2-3	CASSPWGGAGLRDTQYF	TGTGCCAGCAGTCCCTGGGGGGGGGCCGGATTAAGAGATACGCAGTATTTT
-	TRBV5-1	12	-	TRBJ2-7	CASSVGLHEQYF	TGCGCCAGCAGCGTCGGACTGCACGAGCAGTACTTC
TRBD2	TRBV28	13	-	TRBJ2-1	CASSLAGDNEQFF	TGTGCCAGCAGTCTAGCGGGGGACAATGAGCAGTTCTTC
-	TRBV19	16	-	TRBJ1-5	CASSIDLAHTNQPQHF	TGTGCCAGTAGTATAGATTTGGCGCATACTAATCAGCCCCAGCATTTT
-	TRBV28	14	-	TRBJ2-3	CASSLLGAGDTQYF	TGTGCCAGCAGTTTACTAGGGGCCGGTGATACGCAGTATTTT
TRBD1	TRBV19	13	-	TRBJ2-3	CASSTTGSDTQYF	TGTGCCAGTAGTACGACAGGGTCAGATACGCAGTATTTT
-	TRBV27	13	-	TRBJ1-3	CASSLFRGNTIYF	TGTGCCAGCAGTTTATTTCGAGGAAACACCATATATTTT
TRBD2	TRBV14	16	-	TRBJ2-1	CASSQVGGRVNNEQFF	TGTGCCAGCAGCCAGGTTGGCGGGAGGGTCAACAATGAGCAGTTCTTC
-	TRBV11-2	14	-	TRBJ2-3	CASSLAGGTDTQYF	TGTGCCAGCAGCTTAGCTGGGGGCACAGATACGCAGTATTTT
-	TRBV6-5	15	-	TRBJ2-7	CASSYLMGAPDLQYF	TGTGCCAGCAGTTATCTCATGGGGGCACCGGACTTACAGTACTTC
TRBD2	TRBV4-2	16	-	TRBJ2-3	CASSQAGLALADTQYF	TGTGCCAGCAGCCAAGCGGGACTAGCATTAGCGGATACGCAGTATTTT
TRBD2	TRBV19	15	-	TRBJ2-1	CASRTSGATYNEQFF	TGTGCCAGTAGGACTAGCGGAGCCACCTACAATGAGCAGTTCTTC
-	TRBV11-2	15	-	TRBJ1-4	CASSNGGAAYEKLFF	TGTGCCAGCAGCAATGGGGGGGCGGCGTATGAAAAACTGTTTTTT
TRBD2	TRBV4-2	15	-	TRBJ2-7	CASSQEAGGSYEQYF	TGTGCCAGCAGCCAAGAAGCGGGAGGGTCCTACGAGCAGTACTTC
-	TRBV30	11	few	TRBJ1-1	CAWGPNTEAFF	TGTGCCTGGGGACCGAACACTGAAGCTTTCTTT
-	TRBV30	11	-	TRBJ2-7	CAWSQEGEQYF	TGTGCCTGGAGCCAGGAGGGAGAGCAGTACTTC
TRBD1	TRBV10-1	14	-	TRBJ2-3	CASGETGFSDTQYF	TGCGCCAGCGGAGAGACAGGGTTCTCAGATACGCAGTATTTT
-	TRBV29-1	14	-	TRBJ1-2	CSVPRSAVGYGYTF	TGCAGCGTACCTCGATCCGCGGTAGGCTATGGCTACACCTTC
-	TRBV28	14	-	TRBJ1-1	CASSFLQVRGEAFF	TGTGCCAGCAGTTTTCTACAGGTGAGGGGAGAAGCTTTCTTT
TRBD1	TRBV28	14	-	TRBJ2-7	CASRGRDRVDEQYF	TGTGCCAGCAGGGGGAGGGACAGGGTCGACGAGCAGTACTTC
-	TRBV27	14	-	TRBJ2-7	CASSFGGSLNEQYF	TGTGCCAGCAGTTTTGGGGGGAGCCTCAACGAGCAGTACTTC
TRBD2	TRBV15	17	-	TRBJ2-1	CATSRNFGAGDYNEQFF	TGTGCCACCAGCAGGAACTTCGGGGCGGGAGACTACAATGAGCAGTTCTTC
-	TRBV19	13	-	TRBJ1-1	CASSIWLNTEAFF	TGTGCCAGTAGTATTTGGCTGAACACTGAAGCTTTCTTT
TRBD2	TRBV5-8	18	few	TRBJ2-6	CASSSLGTRETGANVLTF	TGTGCCAGCAGCTCGTTGGGGACTAGGGAAACTGGGGCCAACGTCCTGACTTTC
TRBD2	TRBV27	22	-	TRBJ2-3	CASSLGALAGSGPGVSTDTQYF	TGTGCCAGCAGTTTAGGGGCCCTAGCGGGATCTGGCCCAGGGGTTAGCACAGATACGCAGTATTTT
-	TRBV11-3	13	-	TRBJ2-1	CASSSRDRNEQFF	TGTGCCAGCAGCTCCCGGGACCGGAATGAGCAGTTCTTC
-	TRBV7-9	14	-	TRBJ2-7	CASSLGGIDYEQYF	TGTGCCAGCAGCTTAGGGGGGATCGACTACGAGCAGTACTTC
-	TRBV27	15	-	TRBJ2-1	CASSPGSPPSNEQFF	TGTGCCAGCAGTCCCGGATCCCCCCCATCCAATGAGCAGTTCTTC
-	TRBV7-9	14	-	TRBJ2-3	CASSLAEGPDTQYF	TGTGCCAGCAGCTTAGCGGAGGGACCAGATACGCAGTATTTT
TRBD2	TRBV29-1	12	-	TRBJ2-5	CSVASGRETQYF	TGCAGCGTTGCTAGCGGGAGAGAGACCCAGTACTTC
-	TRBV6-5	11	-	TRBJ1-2	CASSSDYGYTF	TGTGCCAGCAGTTCCGACTATGGCTACACCTTC
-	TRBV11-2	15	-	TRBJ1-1	CASSLEGESGTEAFF	TGTGCCAGCAGCCTCGAAGGAGAAAGCGGGACTGAAGCTTTCTTT
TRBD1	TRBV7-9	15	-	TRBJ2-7	CASSLAGQGDYEQYF	TGTGCCAGCAGCTTAGCGGGACAGGGGGACTACGAGCAGTACTTC
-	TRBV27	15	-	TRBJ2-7	CASSPSGPKKYEQYF	TGTGCCAGTTCCCCCAGCGGACCTAAAAAGTACGAGCAGTACTTC
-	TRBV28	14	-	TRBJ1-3	CASTLLGLGNTIYF	TGTGCCAGCACCTTATTGGGACTTGGAAACACCATATATTTT
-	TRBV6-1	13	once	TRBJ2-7	CASSDGISYEQYF	TGTGCCAGCAGTGATGGTATCTCCTACGAGCAGTACTTC
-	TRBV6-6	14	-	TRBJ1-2	CASTTPWAWGGYTF	TGTGCCAGCACCACCCCGTGGGCTTGGGGAGGCTACACCTTC